Following are 20 T cell receptor beta chains from one sample sequenced in a study of OX40 agonist ivuxolimab in advanced cancers. Clones were sequenced by immunoSEQ multiplex PCR, and TCRdb holds only the in-frame ones, with some missing. The sample yields some 71,000 clones, approximately 90% seen once. Here the sequenced sample was CD4+ or CD8+ T cells sorted from blood, taken in a trial of the OX40 agonist ivuxolimab. The receptors stem from an adult with an advanced solid tumor such as melanoma, head and neck, liver or kidney cancer.

The V and J genes are TRBV19 and TRBJ2-7; D perhaps matches TRBD1 (5 bases). The ends were cut back, 5 bases at V and 8 bases at J, with 16 bases in the middle. The CDR3 has 13 amino acids. Germline V gene data show CDR1 as LNHDA and CDR2 as SQIVND (reference sequence). The CDR3 loop reads CASSPPDTPQQYF. The CDR3 region has the DNA TGTGCCAGTAGTCCACCGGACACACCGCAGCAGTACTTC.

CDR3 in DNA: TGTGCCAGCAGTGAGGAGGCGGTAGGCAGGAGCTACGAGCAGTACTTC. Protein product: CASSEEAVGRSYEQYF. The chain links TRBV6-1 to TRBJ2-7; D is perhaps TRBD2 (5 bases). Trimming cost V 3 bases and J 3 bases, with 18 bases left between them. CDR1 is MNHNS, CDR2 SASEGT, per germline. This CDR3 spans 16 amino acids.

The rearrangement uses TRBV28 and TRBJ1-2, with D unresolved. Trimming left V 7 bases short and J 8 bases short, with 20 bases between. Germline CDR1 and CDR2: MDHEN and SYDVKM. The CDR3 has 14 amino acids. CDR3 sequence reads: CASTPWGGSGGYTF. The CDR3 DNA sequence: TGTGCCAGCACCCCCTGGGGAGGTTCGGGAGGCTACACCTTC.

The chain uses TRBV27 and TRBJ1-1; D not resolved. Germline CDR1 is MNHEY and CDR2 is SMNVEV (reference sequence). With 2 bases removed from V and 0 bases from J, the gap between germline ends came to 16 bases. The CDR3 has 17 residues. The chain's CDR3 is CASSLVGPTGVNTEAFF. The CDR3 DNA follows: TGTGCCAGCAGTTTAGTTGGCCCAACCGGAGTGAACACTGAAGCTTTCTTT.

The V call is TRBV4-2, the J call TRBJ1-2; TRBD1 agrees at 9 bases. Germline V lookup: CDR1 LGHNA, CDR2 YNFKEQ. V was clipped by 3 bases and J by 12 bases; unmatched bases: 2. CDR3 length: 11 residues. CDR3 DNA: TGTGCCAGCAGCCAGGGACAGGGAAACACCTTC. The encoded protein is CASSQGQGNTF.

The gene calls are TRBV21-1 and TRBJ2-1. TRBV21-1 is deemed a pseudogene. This CDR3 spans 17 amino acids. CDR3 in DNA: TGTGCCAGCAGCAAAGTGGTGGGGTTCTCGTCGGACAATGAGCAGTTCTTC. Its translation is CASSKVVGFSSDNEQFF.

The J gene is TRBJ2-1, the V gene TRBV5-4, with unresolved D. Looked up from germline, CDR1 is SGHNT and CDR2 is YYREEE (reference sequence). The V end lost 5 bases, the J end lost 3 bases, and 9 bases lay between the germline ends. CDR3 length equals 13 residues. The CDR3 loop is CASSGIDYNEQFF. The DNA of the CDR3 is TGTGCCAGCAGTGGGATCGACTACAATGAGCAGTTCTTC.

The rearrangement links TRBV11-3 to TRBJ2-7; D unclear. Trimming took 4 bases from V and 3 from J, leaving 4 bases between them. This CDR3 is 11 amino acids long. Germline values: CDR1 SGHNT, CDR2 YENEEA. The CDR3 is CASSYVYEQYF. CDR3 DNA sequence: TGTGCCAGCAGCTACGTCTACGAGCAGTACTTC.

This chain uses TRBV19 with TRBJ2-1, with D possibly matching TRBD1 (5 bases). The CDR3 is 14 amino acids. Per the germline V gene, CDR1 is LNHDA and CDR2 is SQIVND (reference sequence). V gave up 5 bases and J gave up 8 bases, with 16 bases separating them. For the CDR3, the DNA is TGTGCCAGTAGTCCCCCCATCAGGGTCCATGAGCAGTTCTTC. As protein: CASSPPIRVHEQFF.

This clone is a singleton in its sample. The V and J genes are TRBV27 and TRBJ1-3, with D unresolved. This CDR3 spans 15 amino acids. V was clipped by 1 base and J by 2 bases, with 9 bases between them. CDR1 and CDR2 (germline): MNHEY, SMNVEV (reference sequence). The CDR3 coding sequence is TGTGCCAGCAGTTTATTTTATAGTCCTGGAAACACCATATATTTT. Protein sequence: CASSLFYSPGNTIYF.

This chain connects TRBV1 to TRBJ1-1. TRBV1 is an annotated pseudogene. This CDR3 spans 17 amino acids. The CDR3 sequence: CTSSLVAPLWGNTEAFF. CDR3 coding DNA: TGCACCAGCAGCCTGGTGGCACCCCTCTGGGGGAACACTGAAGCTTTCTTT.

The rearrangement joins TRBV6-5 to TRBJ2-5; 9 bases align to TRBD1. The CDR3 consists of 16 residues. Germline V CDR1 and CDR2: MNHEY, SVGAGI. The V gene end was trimmed by 0 bases and the J gene end by 5 bases; junction bases not matched to a gene: 7. CDR3 protein: CASSYSKQGARETQYF. The DNA of the CDR3 is TGTGCCAGCAGTTACTCGAAACAGGGGGCGCGGGAGACCCAGTACTTC.

The chain links TRBV19 to TRBJ2-2, with 11 bases lining up with TRBD2. Germline-derived CDR1 and CDR2 are LNHDA and SQIVND (reference sequence). Unmatched junction bases numbered 8, after V lost 9 bases and J lost 2 bases. CDR3 length: 16 amino acids. CDR3 in amino acids: CASRLAGGRNTGELFF. CDR3 DNA: TGTGCCAGCCGGCTAGCGGGAGGTCGTAACACCGGGGAGCTGTTTTTT.

The rearrangement joins TRBV6-9 to TRBJ1-5, with D possibly matching TRBD1 (5 bases). CDR3 length: 14 amino acids. V lost 3 bases, J lost 0 bases, and 6 bases lay in between. Germline CDR1 MNHGY, CDR2 SVAAGI. The CDR3 region is CASSYQGSNQPQHF. CDR3 nucleotide sequence: TGTGCCAGCAGTTACCAGGGTAGCAATCAGCCCCAGCATTTT.

The CDR3 reads CASSLSGTGFDEQYF. For the CDR3, the DNA is TGTGCCAGCAGTTTATCAGGGACAGGGTTTGACGAGCAGTACTTC. This chain connects TRBV27 to TRBJ2-7; 9 positions match TRBD1. Unmatched junction bases numbered 5, after V lost 0 bases and J lost 5 bases. The CDR3 contains 15 residues. Germline loops: CDR1 MNHEY, CDR2 SMNVEV (reference sequence).

The rearrangement uses TRBV9 and TRBJ2-7; D unclear. Germline loops: CDR1 SGDLS, CDR2 YYNGEE. The CDR3 length is 14 residues. V was pared by 0 bases and J by 3 bases, with 10 bases between. DNA of the CDR3: TGTGCCAGCAGCGTAGGAGGTAGTCTCTACGAGCAGTACTTC. Translating gives CASSVGGSLYEQYF.

This chain links TRBV7-3 with TRBJ2-5; 9 bases agree with TRBD2. CDR1 SGHTA and CDR2 FQGTGA come from the germline V gene. J was trimmed by 2 bases and V by 4 bases; bases with no gene match: 5. The CDR3 extends over 15 amino acids. In DNA form, the CDR3 reads TGTGCCAGCAGCTCGATGGCGGGAGGGCAAGAGACCCAGTACTTC. Translated: CASSSMAGGQETQYF.

The rearrangement joins TRBV27 to TRBJ2-7; 8 nucleotides line up with TRBD1. V gave up 5 bases and J gave up 5 bases; unmatched junction bases: 8. The CDR3 is made up of 14 amino acids. Germline CDR1 reads MNHEY; CDR2 reads SMNVEV (reference sequence). CDR3 residues: CASSPQGQGDEQYF. DNA of the CDR3: TGTGCCAGCAGTCCCCAAGGACAGGGTGACGAGCAGTACTTC.

The chain is built from TRBV19 and TRBJ1-2, with D uncertain. Germline V lookup: CDR1 LNHDA, CDR2 SQIVND (reference sequence). This CDR3 is 13 amino acids long. The V end was cut by 10 bases, the J end by 3 bases, with 15 bases between. In nucleotides, the CDR3 is TGTGCCACCACCTTTTCCCCCTACTATGGCTACACCTTC. Residues: CATTFSPYYGYTF.

The chain carries TRBV9 and TRBJ2-2; D unclear. CDR1 SGDLS and CDR2 YYNGEE come from the germline V gene. The CDR3 extends over 16 amino acids. Between the trimmed V and J ends, which lost 0 bases and 0 bases, there was a span of 9 bases. CDR3 nucleotides: TGTGCCAGCAGCGTAGAGGCCAGATCGAACACCGGGGAGCTGTTTTTT. Its translation: CASSVEARSNTGELFF.